This entry lists 5 T cell receptor beta chains sequenced from one sample in a study of patients and donors after allogeneic stem cell transplantation (dated by TCRdb to 2019 to 2021). Libraries were made using RT-PCR. Sequencing relied on a NextSeq 550. The raw public data were reprocessed by TCRdb itself: fastp quality trimming at Q25, MiXCR clonotype calling, in-frame beta chains only. CDR3 protein sequences are deduplicated, and each keeps its most common genes and DNA. The sample data list about 410,000 distinct CDR3 sequences, and 16% of these were observed just once. 7% to 7.5% of the sample rests with the top ten. Sequenced material: blood, either unsorted or a sorted T cell fraction (not recorded which). Source of these receptors: a human donor who was either an allogeneic HSCT recipient or a stem cell or donor lymphocyte infusion donor (not recorded which). It is not recorded whose cells these are; they may come from a transplant donor.

This chain joins TRBV6-1 and TRBJ1-1; D ambiguous. Per germline, CDR1 MNHNS and CDR2 SASEGT. Trimming removed 8 bases at V and 0 bases at J, with 10 bases between. This CDR3 comprises 13 residues. The CDR3 DNA reads as TGTGCCAGCCTGCGAAACTTGAACACTGAAGCTTTCTTT. Translation: CASLRNLNTEAFF.

V usage is TRBV7-8 and J usage is TRBJ2-1; 9 bases are shared with TRBD2. CDR1 and CDR2 (germline): SGHVS, FQNEAQ. The CDR3 is 15 residues long. The ends lost 3 bases at V and 8 bases at J; junction bases unmatched: 8. The CDR3 DNA sequence: TGTGCCAGCAGCTTTCTAGCGGGGTCTTTGTATGAGCAGTTCTTC. This codes for CASSFLAGSLYEQFF. Complete variable domain (other parts from reference TRBV7-8 and TRBJ2-1): GAGVSQSPRYKVAKRGQDVALRCDPISGHVSLFWYQQALGQGPEFLTYFQNEAQLDKSGLPSDRFFAERPEGSVSTLKIQRTQQEDSAVYLCASSFLAGSLYEQFFGPGTRLTVL.

The rearrangement uses TRBV6-2 or TRBV6-3 and TRBJ2-1; TRBD1 aligns across 8 bases. Germline V gene lookup returns CDR1 MNHEY and CDR2 SVGEGT. The CDR3 is 15 residues long. Trimming cost V 6 bases and J 6 bases; bases outside gene matches: 10. CDR3 protein: CASSKLTGVANEQFF. The CDR3 DNA is TGTGCCAGCAGCAAGCTGACAGGGGTGGCCAATGAGCAGTTCTTC.

This chain joins TRBV24-1 and TRBJ2-1, with 9 bases fitting TRBD1. The CDR3 sequence is 16 residues long. Losses at the gene ends were 3 bases for V and 5 bases for J; bases not matched to a gene: 7. Germline assignment: CDR1 KGHDR and CDR2 SFDVKD. CDR3 in amino acids: CATSDPGRDRDNEQFF. CDR3 DNA sequence: TGTGCCACCAGTGATCCGGGAAGGGACAGGGACAATGAGCAGTTCTTC.

At least ten counts were recorded for this clonotype. V usage is TRBV20-1 and J usage is TRBJ2-1, with D possibly matching TRBD1 (5 bases). The CDR3 contains 15 residues. The germline gives CDR1 DFQATT, CDR2 SNEGSKA (reference sequence). Trimming removed 0 bases from V and 4 bases from J, with 13 bases in between. CDR3 protein: CSARDLGRTYNEQFF. CDR3 coding DNA: TGCAGTGCTAGAGATTTAGGACGGACATACAATGAGCAGTTCTTC.